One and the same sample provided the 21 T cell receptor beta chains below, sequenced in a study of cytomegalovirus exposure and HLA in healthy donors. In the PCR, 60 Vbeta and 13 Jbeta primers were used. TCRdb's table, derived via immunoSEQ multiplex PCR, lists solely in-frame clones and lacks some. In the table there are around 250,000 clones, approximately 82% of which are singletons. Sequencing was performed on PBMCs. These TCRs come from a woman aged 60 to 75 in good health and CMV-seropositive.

The CDR3 loop reads CASRQTAGGYEQYF. The CDR3 DNA is TGTGCCAGCAGACAGACGGCCGGGGGCTACGAGCAGTACTTC. V usage is TRBV2 and J usage is TRBJ2-7; perhaps TRBD2 as D (6 bases). Germline V lookup: CDR1 SNHLY, CDR2 FYNNEI. The CDR3 totals 14 residues. V was clipped by 6 bases and J by 3 bases, with 15 bases between them.

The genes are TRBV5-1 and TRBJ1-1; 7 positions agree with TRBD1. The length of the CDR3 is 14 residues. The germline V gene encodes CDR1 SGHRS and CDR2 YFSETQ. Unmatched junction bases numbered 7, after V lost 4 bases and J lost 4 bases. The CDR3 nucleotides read TGCGCCAGCAGCGAACAGGGGTTGGTCACTGAAGCTTTCTTT. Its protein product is CASSEQGLVTEAFF.

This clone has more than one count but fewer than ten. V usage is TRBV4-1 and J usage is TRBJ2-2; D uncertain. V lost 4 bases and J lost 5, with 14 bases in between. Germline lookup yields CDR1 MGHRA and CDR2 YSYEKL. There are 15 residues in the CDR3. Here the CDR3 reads CASSRTTPGTGELFF. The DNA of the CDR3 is TGCGCCAGCAGCCGCACAACCCCTGGTACCGGGGAGCTGTTTTTT.

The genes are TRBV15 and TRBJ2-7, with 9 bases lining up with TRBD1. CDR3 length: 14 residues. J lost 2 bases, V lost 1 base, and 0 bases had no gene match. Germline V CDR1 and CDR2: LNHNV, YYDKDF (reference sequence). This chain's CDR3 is CATSRGQGAYEQYF. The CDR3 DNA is TGTGCCACCAGCAGAGGACAGGGGGCCTACGAGCAGTACTTC.

CDR3 amino acids: CASSLVGGSGGAHEQFF. CDR3 sequence (DNA): TGTGCCAGCAGCTTAGTAGGAGGAAGCGGGGGGGCCCATGAGCAGTTCTTC. This chain links TRBV11-2 with TRBJ2-1; 10 bases agree with TRBD2. Germline CDR1 SGHAT, CDR2 FQNNGV. Trimming took 1 base from V and 8 from J; bases not matched to a gene: 11. This CDR3 spans 17 amino acids.

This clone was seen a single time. CDR3 in DNA: TGTGCCAGCAGCTTCACGGAGGATACGCAGTATTTT. This codes for CASSFTEDTQYF. The chain employs TRBV5-4 and TRBJ2-3; the D is unclear. The CDR3 length is 12 residues. V shed 2 bases and J shed 6 bases, with 7 bases lying between them. Germline loops: CDR1 SGHNT, CDR2 YYREEE (reference sequence).

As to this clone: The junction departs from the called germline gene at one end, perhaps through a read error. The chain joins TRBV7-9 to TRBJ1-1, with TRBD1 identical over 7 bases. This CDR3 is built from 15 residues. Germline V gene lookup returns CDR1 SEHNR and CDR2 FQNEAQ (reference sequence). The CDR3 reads CSSSPSDRVGTEAFF. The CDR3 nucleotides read TGTTCCAGCAGCCCCTCCGACAGGGTCGGAACTGAAGCTTTCTTT.

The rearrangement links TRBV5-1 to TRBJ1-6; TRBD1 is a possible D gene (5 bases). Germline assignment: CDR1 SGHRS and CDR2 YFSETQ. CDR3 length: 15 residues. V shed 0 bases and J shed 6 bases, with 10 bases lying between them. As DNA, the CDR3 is TGCGCCAGCAGCTTGGACGGAAGGGGTAATTCACCCCTCCACTTT. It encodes CASSLDGRGNSPLHF.

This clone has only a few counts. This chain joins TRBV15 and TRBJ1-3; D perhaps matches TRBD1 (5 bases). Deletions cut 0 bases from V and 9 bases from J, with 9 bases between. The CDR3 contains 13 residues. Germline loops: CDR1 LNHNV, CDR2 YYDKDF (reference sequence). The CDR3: CATSRDRQGTIYF. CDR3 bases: TGTGCCACCAGCAGAGATCGCCAGGGCACCATATATTTT.

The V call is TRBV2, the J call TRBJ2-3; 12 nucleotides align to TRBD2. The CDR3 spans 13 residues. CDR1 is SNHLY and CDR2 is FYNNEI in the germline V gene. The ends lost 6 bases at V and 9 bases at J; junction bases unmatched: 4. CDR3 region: CASRLAGGETQYF. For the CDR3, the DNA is TGTGCCAGCAGACTAGCGGGAGGAGAAACGCAGTATTTT.

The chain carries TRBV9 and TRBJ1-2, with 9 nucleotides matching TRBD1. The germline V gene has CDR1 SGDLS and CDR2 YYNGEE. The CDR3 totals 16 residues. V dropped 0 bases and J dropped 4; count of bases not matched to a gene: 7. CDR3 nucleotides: TGTGCCAGCAGCGTAGAAGGGACAGGGACCCCCTATGGCTACACCTTC. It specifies CASSVEGTGTPYGYTF.

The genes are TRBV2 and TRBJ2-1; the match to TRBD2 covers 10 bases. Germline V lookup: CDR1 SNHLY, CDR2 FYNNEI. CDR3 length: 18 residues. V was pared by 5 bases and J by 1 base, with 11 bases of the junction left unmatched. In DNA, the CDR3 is TGTGCCAGCAGTTATCCCGGACCACTAGCGGGGTCCTACAATGAGCAGTTCTTC. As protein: CASSYPGPLAGSYNEQFF.

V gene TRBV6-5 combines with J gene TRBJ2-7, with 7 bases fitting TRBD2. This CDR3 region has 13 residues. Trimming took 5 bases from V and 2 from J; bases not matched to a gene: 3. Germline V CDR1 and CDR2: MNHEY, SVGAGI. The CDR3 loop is CASSASGAYEQYF. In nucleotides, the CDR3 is TGTGCCAGCAGTGCTAGCGGAGCCTACGAGCAGTACTTC.

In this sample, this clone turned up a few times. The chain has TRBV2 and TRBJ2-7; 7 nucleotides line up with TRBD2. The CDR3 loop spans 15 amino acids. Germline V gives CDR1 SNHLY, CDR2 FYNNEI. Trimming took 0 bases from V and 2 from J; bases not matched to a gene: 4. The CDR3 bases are TGTGCCAGCAGTGAAGCGCGAAGCGGGGCCTACGAGCAGTACTTC. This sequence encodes CASSEARSGAYEQYF.

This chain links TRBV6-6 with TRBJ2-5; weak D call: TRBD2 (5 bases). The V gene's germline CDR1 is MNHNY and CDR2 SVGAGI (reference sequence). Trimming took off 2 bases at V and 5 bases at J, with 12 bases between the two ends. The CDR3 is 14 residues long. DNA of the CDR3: TGTGCCAGCAGTTACACGGGGTTGGGGGAGACCCAGTACTTC. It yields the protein CASSYTGLGETQYF.

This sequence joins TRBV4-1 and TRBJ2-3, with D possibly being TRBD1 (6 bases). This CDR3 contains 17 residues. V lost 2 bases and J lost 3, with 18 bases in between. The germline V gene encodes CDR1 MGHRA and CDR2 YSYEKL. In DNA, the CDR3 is TGCGCCAGCAGCCAACTTACAGGGACCCAGGGGACAGATACGCAGTATTTT. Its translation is CASSQLTGTQGTDTQYF.

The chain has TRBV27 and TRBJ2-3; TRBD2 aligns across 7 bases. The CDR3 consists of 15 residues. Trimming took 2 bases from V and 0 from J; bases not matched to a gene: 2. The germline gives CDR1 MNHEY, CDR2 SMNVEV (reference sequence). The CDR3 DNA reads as TGTGCCAGCAGTTTACCGGGAGGTAGCACAGATACGCAGTATTTT. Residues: CASSLPGGSTDTQYF.

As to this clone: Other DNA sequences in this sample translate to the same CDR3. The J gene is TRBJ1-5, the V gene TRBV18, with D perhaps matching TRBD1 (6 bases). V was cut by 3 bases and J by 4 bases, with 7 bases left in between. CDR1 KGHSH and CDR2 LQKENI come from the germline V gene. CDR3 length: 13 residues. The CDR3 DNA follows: TGTGCCAGCTCACCGGACAGAAATCAGCCCCAGCATTTT. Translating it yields CASSPDRNQPQHF.

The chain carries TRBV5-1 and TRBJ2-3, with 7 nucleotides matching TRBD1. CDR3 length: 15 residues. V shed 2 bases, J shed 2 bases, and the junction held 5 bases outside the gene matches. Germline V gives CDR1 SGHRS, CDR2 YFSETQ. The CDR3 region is CASSLGQAHTDTQYF. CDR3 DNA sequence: TGCGCCAGCAGCTTAGGACAGGCCCACACAGATACGCAGTATTTT.

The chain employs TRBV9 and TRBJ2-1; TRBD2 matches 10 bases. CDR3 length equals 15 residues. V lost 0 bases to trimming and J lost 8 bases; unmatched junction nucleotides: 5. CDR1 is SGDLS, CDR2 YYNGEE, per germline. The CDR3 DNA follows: TGTGCCAGCAGCGTAGAGGGACTAGCGTCTGATGAGCAGTTCTTC. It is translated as CASSVEGLASDEQFF.

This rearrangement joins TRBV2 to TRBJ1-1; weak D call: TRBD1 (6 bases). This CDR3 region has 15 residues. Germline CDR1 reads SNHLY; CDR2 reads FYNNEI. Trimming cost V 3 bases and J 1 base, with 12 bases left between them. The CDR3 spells CASSDPSQGNTEAFF. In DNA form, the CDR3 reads TGTGCCAGCAGTGATCCCTCACAGGGGAACACTGAAGCTTTCTTT. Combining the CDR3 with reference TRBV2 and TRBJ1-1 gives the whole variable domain EPEVTQTPSHQVTQMGQEVILRCVPISNHLYFYWYRQILGQKVEFLVSFYNNEISEKSEIFDDQFSVERPDGSNFTLKIRSTKLEDSAMYFCASSDPSQGNTEAFFGQGTRLTVV.